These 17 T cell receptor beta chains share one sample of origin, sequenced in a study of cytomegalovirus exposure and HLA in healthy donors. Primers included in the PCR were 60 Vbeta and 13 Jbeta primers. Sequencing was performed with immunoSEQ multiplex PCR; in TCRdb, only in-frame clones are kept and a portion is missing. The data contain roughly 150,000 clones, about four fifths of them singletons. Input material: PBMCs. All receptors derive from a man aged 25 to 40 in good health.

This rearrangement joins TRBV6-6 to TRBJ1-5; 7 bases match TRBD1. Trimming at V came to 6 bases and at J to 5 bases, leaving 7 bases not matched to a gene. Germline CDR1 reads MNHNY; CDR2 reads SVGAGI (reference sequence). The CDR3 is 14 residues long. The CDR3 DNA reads TGTGCCAGCAGCTTCGACAGGGCGGATCAGCCCCAGCATTTT. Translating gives CASSFDRADQPQHF.

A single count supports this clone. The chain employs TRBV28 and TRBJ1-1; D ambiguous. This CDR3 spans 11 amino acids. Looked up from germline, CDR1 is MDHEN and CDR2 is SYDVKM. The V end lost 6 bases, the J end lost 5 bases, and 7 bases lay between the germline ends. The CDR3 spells CASSSLTEAFF. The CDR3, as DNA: TGTGCCAGCAGCTCCCTAACTGAAGCTTTCTTT.

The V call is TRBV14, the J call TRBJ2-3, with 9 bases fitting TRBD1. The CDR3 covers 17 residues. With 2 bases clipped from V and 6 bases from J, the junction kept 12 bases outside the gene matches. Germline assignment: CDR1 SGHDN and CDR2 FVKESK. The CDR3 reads CASSQNLGTGYWDTQYF. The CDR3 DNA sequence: TGTGCCAGCAGCCAAAATCTTGGGACAGGGTATTGGGATACGCAGTATTTT.

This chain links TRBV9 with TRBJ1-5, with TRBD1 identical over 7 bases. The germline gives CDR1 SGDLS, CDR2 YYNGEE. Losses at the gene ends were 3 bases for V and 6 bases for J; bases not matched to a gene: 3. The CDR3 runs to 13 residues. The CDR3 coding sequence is TGTGCCAGCAGCGCAGGGGGGAGTCAGCCCCAGCATTTT. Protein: CASSAGGSQPQHF. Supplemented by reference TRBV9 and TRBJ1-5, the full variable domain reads DSGVTQTPKHLITATGQRVTLRCSPRSGDLSVYWYQQSLDQGLQFLIQYYNGEERAKGNILERFSAQQFPDLHSELNLSSLELGDSALYFCASSAGGSQPQHFGDGTRLSIL.

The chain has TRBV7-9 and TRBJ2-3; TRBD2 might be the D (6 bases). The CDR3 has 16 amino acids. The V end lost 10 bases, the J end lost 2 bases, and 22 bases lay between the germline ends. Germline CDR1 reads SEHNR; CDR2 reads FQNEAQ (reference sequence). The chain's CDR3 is CANFILGGNFTDTQYF. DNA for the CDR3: TGTGCCAACTTCATCTTAGGAGGGAACTTCACAGATACGCAGTATTTT.

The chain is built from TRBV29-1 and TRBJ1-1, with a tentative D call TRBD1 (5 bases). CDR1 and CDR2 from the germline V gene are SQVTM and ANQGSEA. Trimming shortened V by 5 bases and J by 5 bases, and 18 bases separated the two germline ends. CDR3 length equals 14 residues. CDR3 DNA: TGCAGCGTTCCTAGGGGAATGGGGGGGACTGAAGCTTTCTTT. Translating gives CSVPRGMGGTEAFF. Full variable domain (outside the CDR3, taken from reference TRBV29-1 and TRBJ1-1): SAVISQKPSRDICQRGTSLTIQCQVDSQVTMMFWYRQQPGQSLTLIATANQGSEATYESGFVIDKFPISRPNLTFSTLTVSNMSPEDSSIYLCSVPRGMGGTEAFFGQGTRLTVV.

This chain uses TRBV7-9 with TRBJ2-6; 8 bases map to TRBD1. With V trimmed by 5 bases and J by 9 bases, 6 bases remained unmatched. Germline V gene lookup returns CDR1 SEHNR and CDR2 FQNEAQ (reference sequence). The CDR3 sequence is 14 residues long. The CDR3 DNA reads TGTGCCAGCAGCCCGAGGGGGACAGGCAACGTCCTGACTTTC. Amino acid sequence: CASSPRGTGNVLTF. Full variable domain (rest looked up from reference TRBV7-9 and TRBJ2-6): DTGVSQNPRHKITKRGQNVTFRCDPISEHNRLYWYRQTLGQGPEFLTYFQNEAQLEKSRLLSDRFSAERPKGSFSTLEIQRTEQGDSAMYLCASSPRGTGNVLTFGAGSRLTVL.

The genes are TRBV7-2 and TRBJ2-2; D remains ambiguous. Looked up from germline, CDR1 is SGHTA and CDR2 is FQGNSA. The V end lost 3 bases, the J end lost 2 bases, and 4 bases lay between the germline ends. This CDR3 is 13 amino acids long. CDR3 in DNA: TGTGCCAGCAGCTTGCGTAACACCGGGGAGCTGTTTTTT. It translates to CASSLRNTGELFF. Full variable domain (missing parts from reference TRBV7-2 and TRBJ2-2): GAGVSQSPSNKVTEKGKDVELRCDPISGHTALYWYRQSLGQGLEFLIYFQGNSAPDKSGLPSDRFSAERTGGSVSTLTIQRTQQEDSAVYLCASSLRNTGELFFGEGSRLTVL.

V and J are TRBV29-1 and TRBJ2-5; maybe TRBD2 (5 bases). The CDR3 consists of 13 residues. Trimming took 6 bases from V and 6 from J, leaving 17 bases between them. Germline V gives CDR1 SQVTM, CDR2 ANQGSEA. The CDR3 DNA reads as TGCAGCGTCGGACTTCTGGGCTCAAAGACCCAGTACTTC. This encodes CSVGLLGSKTQYF.

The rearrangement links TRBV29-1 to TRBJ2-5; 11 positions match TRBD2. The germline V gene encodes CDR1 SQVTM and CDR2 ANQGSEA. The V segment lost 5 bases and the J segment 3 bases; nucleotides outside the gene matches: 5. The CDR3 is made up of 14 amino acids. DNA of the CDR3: TGCAGCGTTACTAGCGGGGGAACCAAAGAGACCCAGTACTTC. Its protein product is CSVTSGGTKETQYF.

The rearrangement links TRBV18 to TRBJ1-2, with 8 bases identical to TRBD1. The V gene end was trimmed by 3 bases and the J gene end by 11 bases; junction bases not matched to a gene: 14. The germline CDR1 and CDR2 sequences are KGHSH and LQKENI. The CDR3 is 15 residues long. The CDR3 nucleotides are TGTGCCAGCTCACCCGCCGGACAGGGAACCTCCCGGTACACCTTC. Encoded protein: CASSPAGQGTSRYTF.

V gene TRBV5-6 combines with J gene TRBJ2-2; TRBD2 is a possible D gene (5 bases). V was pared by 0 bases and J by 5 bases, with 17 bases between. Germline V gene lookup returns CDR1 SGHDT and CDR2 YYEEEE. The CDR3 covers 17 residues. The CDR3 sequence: CASSLAGGPFWTGELFF. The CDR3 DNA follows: TGTGCCAGCAGCTTGGCCGGAGGCCCGTTCTGGACCGGGGAGCTGTTTTTT.

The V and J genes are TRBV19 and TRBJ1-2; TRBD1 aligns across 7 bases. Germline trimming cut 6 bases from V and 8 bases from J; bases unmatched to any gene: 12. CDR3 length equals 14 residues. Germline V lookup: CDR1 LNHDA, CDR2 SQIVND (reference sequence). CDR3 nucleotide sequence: TGTGCCAGTAGCGATACAGGGGACCTAGGGGGCTACACCTTC. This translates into CASSDTGDLGGYTF. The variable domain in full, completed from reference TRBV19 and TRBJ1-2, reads DGGITQSPKYLFRKEGQNVTLSCEQNLNHDAMYWYRQDPGQGLRLIYYSQIVNDFQKGDIAEGYSVSREKKESFPLTVTSAQKNPTAFYLCASSDTGDLGGYTFGSGTRLTVV.

The CDR3 here is CASSVYGAQGRNEQFF. The DNA of the CDR3 is TGTGCCAGCAGCGTTTACGGGGCCCAGGGGCGAAATGAGCAGTTCTTC. This chain joins TRBV9 and TRBJ2-1; D may be TRBD1 (6 bases). V lost 2 bases and J lost 7, with 19 bases in between. The CDR3 sequence is 16 residues long. CDR1 and CDR2 (germline): SGDLS, YYNGEE.

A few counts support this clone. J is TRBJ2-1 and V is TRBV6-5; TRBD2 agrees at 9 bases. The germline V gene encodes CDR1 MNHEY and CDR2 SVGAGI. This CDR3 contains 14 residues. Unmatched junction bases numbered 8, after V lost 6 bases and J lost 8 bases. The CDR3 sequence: CASSRTSEGDEQFF. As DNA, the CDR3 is TGTGCCAGCAGCCGGACTAGCGAGGGAGATGAGCAGTTCTTC.

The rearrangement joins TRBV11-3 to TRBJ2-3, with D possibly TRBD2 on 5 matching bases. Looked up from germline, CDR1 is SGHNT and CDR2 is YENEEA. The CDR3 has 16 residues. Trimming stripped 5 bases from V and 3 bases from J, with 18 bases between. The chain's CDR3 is CASSPSSSGLTDTQYF. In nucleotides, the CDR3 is TGTGCCAGCAGCCCGTCCTCCAGCGGCCTAACAGATACGCAGTATTTT.

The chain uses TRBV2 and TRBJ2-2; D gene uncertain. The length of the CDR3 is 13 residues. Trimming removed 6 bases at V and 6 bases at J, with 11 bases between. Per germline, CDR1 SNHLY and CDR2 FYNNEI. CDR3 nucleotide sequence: TGTGCCAGCAGCAAGAATCCAGCCGGGGAGCTGTTTTTT. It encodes CASSKNPAGELFF.